One sample yielded the 28 T cell receptor beta chains listed below, sequenced in a study of shared clonotypes between healthy human individuals. Sequenced by immunoSEQ multiplex PCR; TCRdb stores in-frame clones only, minus some. The table shows 2 million to 3 million clones, with around nine tenths occurring only once. Material: naive CD4+ T cells sorted from blood. As to subset: CD45RA+ positively selected. The receptors derive from a man in his late teens or twenties in good health.

The chain combines TRBV28 with TRBJ1-4, with a weak D call TRBD1 (5 bases). Germline V gene lookup returns CDR1 MDHEN and CDR2 SYDVKM. Trimming cost V 10 bases and J 5 bases, with 14 bases left between them. The CDR3 extends over 13 amino acids. Here the CDR3 DNA reads TGTGCCATTAGAGGCAGGGTGAATGAAAAACTGTTTTTT. This sequence encodes CAIRGRVNEKLFF.

The J gene is TRBJ1-1, the V gene TRBV2; TRBD1 aligns across 10 bases. CDR1 is SNHLY, CDR2 FYNNEI, per germline. The CDR3 consists of 17 residues. V trimming: 4 bases; J trimming: 2 bases; junction bases outside the gene matches: 10. The CDR3 nucleotides are TGTGCCAGCAGTGGACAGGGGGCTCACATAAGCAACACTGAAGCTTTCTTT. Encoded protein: CASSGQGAHISNTEAFF.

The chain employs TRBV6-5 and TRBJ2-3; 10 bases map to TRBD2. This CDR3 is built from 13 residues. CDR1 and CDR2 from the germline V gene are MNHEY and SVGAGI. The V and J ends lost 0 bases and 11 bases, in that order; junction bases with no gene match: 2. The CDR3 region is CASSYSSSGGQYF. DNA of the CDR3: TGTGCCAGCAGTTACTCTTCTAGCGGGGGGCAGTATTTT.

V usage is TRBV25-1 and J usage is TRBJ2-3; 9 nucleotides align to TRBD2. The CDR3 is made up of 15 amino acids. V trimming: 10 bases; J trimming: 3 bases; junction bases outside the gene matches: 11. Germline CDR1 MGHDK, CDR2 SYGVNS. CDR3 sequence (DNA): TGTGCCACTAGCGGGGACAGCATACAAACAGATACGCAGTATTTT. It is translated as CATSGDSIQTDTQYF.

This rearrangement joins TRBV27 to TRBJ1-1; D may be TRBD1 (6 bases). This CDR3 contains 13 residues. Trimming took off 6 bases at V and 4 bases at J, with 12 bases between the two ends. Germline CDR1 is MNHEY and CDR2 is SMNVEV (reference sequence). The CDR3 region is CASRQTGSTEAFF. The CDR3 coding sequence is TGTGCCAGCAGGCAAACAGGGAGCACTGAAGCTTTCTTT.

V usage is TRBV5-4 and J usage is TRBJ2-7; D is tentatively TRBD1 or TRBD2 (5 bases each). This CDR3 comprises 14 residues. Germline assignment: CDR1 SGHNT and CDR2 YYREEE (reference sequence). V was trimmed by 2 bases and J by 3 bases, leaving 12 bases between them. The chain's CDR3 is CASSLAGTFYEQYF. In DNA, the CDR3 is TGTGCCAGCAGCTTAGCAGGGACCTTCTACGAGCAGTACTTC.

V is TRBV7-2 and J is TRBJ2-1; D unresolved. V was shortened by 1 base and J by 8 bases, with 18 bases between the two germline ends. The CDR3 has 16 amino acids. Germline CDR1 and CDR2: SGHTA and FQGNSA. The CDR3 DNA follows: TGTGCCAGCAGCTTAGGAGTCACCTACCCGGCTCATGAGCAGTTCTTC. It codes for CASSLGVTYPAHEQFF.

This rearrangement joins TRBV10-3 to TRBJ1-1, with 8 bases aligning to TRBD1. V trimming: 10 bases; J trimming: 4 bases; junction bases outside the gene matches: 2. The CDR3 length is 11 residues. CDR1 and CDR2 (germline): ENHRY, SYGVKD. The CDR3 bases are TGTGCCACCGACAGGGGCACTGAAGCTTTCTTT. As protein: CATDRGTEAFF.

The chain links TRBV19 to TRBJ1-5; 11 bases fit TRBD1. The CDR3 extends over 15 amino acids. From germline, CDR1 is LNHDA and CDR2 SQIVND (reference sequence). V gave up 4 bases and J gave up 6 bases; unmatched junction bases: 5. In nucleotides, the CDR3 is TGTGCCAGTAGTACCCGGGACAGGGGGGCTCAGCCCCAGCATTTT. Protein product: CASSTRDRGAQPQHF.

The table lists this clone with a count of one. This sample includes further DNA sequences coding for the same CDR3. The chain combines TRBV18 with TRBJ1-4; possible D gene TRBD1, 5 bases. Trimming pared 4 bases from V and 5 bases from J, leaving 11 bases between. Germline V lookup: CDR1 KGHSH, CDR2 LQKENI. This CDR3 spans 14 amino acids. CDR3 coding DNA: TGTGCCAGCTCACTAGGGACGGTGAATGAAAAACTGTTTTTT. This gives the protein CASSLGTVNEKLFF.

The rearrangement joins TRBV14 to TRBJ2-1; TRBD2 agrees at 12 bases. There are 16 residues in the CDR3. CDR1 SGHDN and CDR2 FVKESK come from the germline V gene. V trimming: 2 bases; J trimming: 6 bases; junction bases outside the gene matches: 5. CDR3: CASSQLGLAGLNEQFF. In DNA form, the CDR3 reads TGTGCCAGCAGCCAACTAGGACTAGCGGGACTCAATGAGCAGTTCTTC.

V is TRBV7-3 and J is TRBJ2-3, with 7 bases aligning to TRBD2. V was clipped by 4 bases and J by 4 bases; unmatched bases: 5. CDR3 length: 14 residues. Germline V lookup: CDR1 SGHTA, CDR2 FQGTGA. The chain's CDR3 is CASSWEGGPDTQYF. The CDR3 nucleotides read TGTGCCAGCAGCTGGGAGGGAGGGCCAGATACGCAGTATTTT.

The J gene is TRBJ1-2, the V gene TRBV4-1; TRBD1 might be the D (5 bases). The CDR3 spans 17 residues. Trimming cost V 3 bases and J 0 bases, with 17 bases left between them. Germline-derived CDR1 and CDR2 are MGHRA and YSYEKL. CDR3: CASSQETGTATNYGYTF. CDR3 in DNA: TGCGCCAGCAGCCAGGAGACCGGGACGGCTACTAACTATGGCTACACCTTC.

This clone was observed once. The chain recombines TRBV19 with TRBJ2-3, with unresolved D. Germline V gives CDR1 LNHDA, CDR2 SQIVND (reference sequence). The V and J ends lost 3 bases and 2 bases respectively, with 9 bases between them. The CDR3 has 14 residues. The CDR3 sequence is CASSISLDTDTQYF. The CDR3 nucleotides read TGTGCCAGTAGTATTTCTCTAGACACAGATACGCAGTATTTT. The variable domain in full, completed from reference TRBV19 and TRBJ2-3, reads DGGITQSPKYLFRKEGQNVTLSCEQNLNHDAMYWYRQDPGQGLRLIYYSQIVNDFQKGDIAEGYSVSREKKESFPLTVTSAQKNPTAFYLCASSISLDTDTQYFGPGTRLTVL.

Worth noting for this clone: One junction end does not reproduce the germline sequence, and a read error may be involved. The chain recombines TRBV30 with TRBJ1-2; D is uncertain. The CDR3 is 8 residues long. Germline V gives CDR1 GTSNPN, CDR2 SVGIG (reference sequence). DNA of the CDR3: TGTGCCTGGAGTCCGGGTCTTTTC. This translates into CAWSPGLF.

This clone was seen more than once but under ten times. The chain joins TRBV19 to TRBJ2-2, with 10 bases lining up with TRBD1. Trimming removed 7 bases from V and 6 bases from J; junction bases left unmatched: 8. The CDR3 extends over 15 amino acids. The germline V gene encodes CDR1 LNHDA and CDR2 SQIVND (reference sequence). The CDR3 bases are TGTGCCAGTAAGAGGAGACAGGGGGCTGCCGGGGAGCTGTTTTTT. It encodes CASKRRQGAAGELFF.

The chain employs TRBV5-4 and TRBJ2-7, with 12 bases identical to TRBD2. This CDR3 spans 15 amino acids. Germline lookup yields CDR1 SGHNT and CDR2 YYREEE (reference sequence). Trimming at V came to 2 bases and at J to 6 bases, leaving 6 bases not matched to a gene. The CDR3 DNA follows: TGTGCCAGCAGCTTTCCTAGCGGGGGGGTCGCCGAGCAGTACTTC. Residues: CASSFPSGGVAEQYF.

As for this clone: The sample has other DNA sequences that encode this CDR3 too. The chain has TRBV5-1 and TRBJ2-1; 9 nucleotides match TRBD1. The CDR3 is 15 residues long. Looked up from germline, CDR1 is SGHRS and CDR2 is YFSETQ. With V trimmed by 3 bases and J by 2 bases, 3 bases remained unmatched. CDR3 DNA: TGCGCCAGCAGCTCGGGACAGGGTGCCTACAATGAGCAGTTCTTC. Protein sequence: CASSSGQGAYNEQFF.

In DNA form, the CDR3 reads TGTGCCAGCTCACCACCCCCCGGGACGGCGATAGGAAACACCATATATTTT. Translating it yields CASSPPPGTAIGNTIYF. This sequence joins TRBV18 and TRBJ1-3, with a weak D call TRBD1 (5 bases). Trimming stripped 0 bases from V and 4 bases from J, with 16 bases between. Germline loops: CDR1 KGHSH, CDR2 LQKENI. The CDR3 has 17 residues. Together with reference TRBV18 and TRBJ1-3, the CDR3 gives the full variable domain: NAGVMQNPRHLVRRRGQEARLRCSPMKGHSHVYWYRQLPEEGLKFMVYLQKENIIDESGMPKERFSAEFPKEGPSILRIQQVVRGDSAAYFCASSPPPGTAIGNTIYFGEGSWLTVV.

The rearrangement links TRBV7-2 to TRBJ2-1, with TRBD2 matching 8 bases. The germline V gene encodes CDR1 SGHTA and CDR2 FQGNSA. This CDR3 region has 17 residues. The V gene end was trimmed by 5 bases and the J gene end by 5 bases; junction bases not matched to a gene: 14. The CDR3 sequence is CASSRISGSLGNNEQFF. The DNA for the CDR3 is TGTGCCAGCAGCAGAATCAGCGGGAGCTTAGGGAACAATGAGCAGTTCTTC.

The rearrangement uses TRBV7-9 and TRBJ1-4; the D gene is possibly TRBD1 (5 bases). Germline V gene lookup returns CDR1 SEHNR and CDR2 FQNEAQ (reference sequence). The CDR3 totals 13 residues. Between the trimmed V and J ends, which lost 5 bases and 6 bases, there was a span of 10 bases. The CDR3 protein is CASSTRQHEKLFF. CDR3 nucleotide sequence: TGTGCCAGCAGCACCCGACAGCATGAAAAACTGTTTTTT.

The V gene is TRBV6-6, the J gene TRBJ1-2; D is possibly TRBD1 (5 bases). Trimming stripped 1 base from V and 2 bases from J, with 8 bases between. Germline V gives CDR1 MNHNY, CDR2 SVGAGI (reference sequence). The CDR3 covers 14 residues. CDR3 DNA sequence: TGTGCCAGCAGTTACTATGCAGGGAACTATGGCTACACCTTC. Its translation is CASSYYAGNYGYTF.

The chain combines TRBV5-1 with TRBJ1-1; D is possibly TRBD1 (6 bases). CDR3 length equals 16 residues. V shed 0 bases and J shed 0 bases, with 12 bases lying between them. Germline assignment: CDR1 SGHRS and CDR2 YFSETQ. The CDR3 sequence: CASSLGTASMNTEAFF. The CDR3 DNA follows: TGCGCCAGCAGCTTGGGGACAGCTTCAATGAACACTGAAGCTTTCTTT.

The chain uses TRBV14 and TRBJ2-3; the D is unclear. Germline CDR1 reads SGHDN; CDR2 reads FVKESK. The CDR3 has 12 amino acids. Deletions cut 4 bases from V and 7 bases from J, with 9 bases between. CDR3 coding DNA: TGTGCCAGCAGCCCCACGGCGAATACGCAGTATTTT. Encoded protein: CASSPTANTQYF.

The chain carries TRBV29-1 and TRBJ2-7, with D perhaps TRBD2 (6 bases). The germline V gene encodes CDR1 SQVTM and CDR2 ANQGSEA. The CDR3 consists of 13 residues. Deletions cut 6 bases from V and 5 bases from J, with 17 bases between. This CDR3 is CSVAIGTGDEQYF. CDR3 sequence (DNA): TGCAGCGTGGCTATCGGGACTGGCGACGAGCAGTACTTC.

The chain couples TRBV2 to TRBJ2-7; maybe TRBD2 (5 bases). The CDR3 is 14 amino acids. V was pared by 6 bases and J by 5 bases, with 17 bases between. Germline assignment: CDR1 SNHLY and CDR2 FYNNEI. The CDR3 sequence is CASRPLRSDHEQYF. The DNA of the CDR3 is TGTGCCAGCAGACCCCTACGTAGCGACCACGAGCAGTACTTC.

The chain employs TRBV7-9 and TRBJ1-2; no clear D gene. Trimming removed 0 bases from V and 10 bases from J, with 15 bases in between. The CDR3 sequence is 14 residues long. CDR1 and CDR2 (germline): SEHNR, FQNEAQ (reference sequence). The CDR3 region has the DNA TGTGCCAGCAGCTTAGCGGAAGGGCGAGTAGACTACACCTTC. The encoded protein is CASSLAEGRVDYTF.

The chain has TRBV7-8 and TRBJ2-1, with 7 nucleotides matching TRBD2. This CDR3 spans 17 amino acids. V trimming: 0 bases; J trimming: 0 bases; junction bases outside the gene matches: 5. Germline CDR1 reads SGHVS; CDR2 reads FQNEAQ. The DNA of the CDR3 is TGTGCCAGCAGCTTAGCGTGGCGGGAGAGCTCCTACAATGAGCAGTTCTTC. Amino acids: CASSLAWRESSYNEQFF.